The 20 T cell receptor beta chains below were found in one sample sequenced in a study of T cell responses to AZD1222 COVID-19 vaccine. The protocol was immunoSEQ multiplex PCR, while the TCRdb copy is restricted to in-frame clones and leaves out a portion. Of more than 35,000 clones detected, under 85% appear once; the ten largest clones hold more than 45%. The material was peripheral blood, obtained on day 0 of AZD1222 vaccination. All receptors derive from an adult in good health.

The chain carries TRBV19 and TRBJ1-3; D uncertain. In germline, CDR1 is LNHDA, CDR2 SQIVND (reference sequence). Trimming left V 3 bases short and J 0 bases short, with 9 bases between. The CDR3 is 15 amino acids. The CDR3 nucleotides are TGTGCCAGTAGTATTGACCGCTACTCTGGAAACACCATATATTTT. Its translation is CASSIDRYSGNTIYF.

The rearrangement links TRBV7-9 to TRBJ2-3; 12 bases line up with TRBD2. The CDR3 contains 14 residues. Trimming at V came to 10 bases and at J to 5 bases, leaving 7 bases not matched to a gene. Germline V gene lookup returns CDR1 SEHNR and CDR2 FQNEAQ (reference sequence). The CDR3: CATPPGLAGDTQYF. The CDR3 nucleotides are TGTGCCACTCCACCGGGACTAGCGGGAGATACGCAGTATTTT.

The chain employs TRBV5-1 and TRBJ1-1; D remains ambiguous. CDR3 length: 13 residues. Germline CDR1 and CDR2: SGHRS and YFSETQ. Trimming removed 6 bases from V and 1 base from J, with 10 bases in between. This CDR3 reads CASTDTTNTEAFF. The DNA for the CDR3 is TGCGCCAGCACCGACACGACGAACACTGAAGCTTTCTTT.

The rearrangement links TRBV15 to TRBJ2-1; D gene unclear. The CDR3 has 11 residues. Germline V gene data show CDR1 as LNHNV and CDR2 as YYDKDF (reference sequence). The germline V and J ends were trimmed by 8 bases and 10 bases, with 12 bases remaining between them. The CDR3 DNA reads TGTGCCACCGAGGCGCATGAAGAGCAGTTCTTC. Translating it yields CATEAHEEQFF.

The genes are TRBV6-5 and TRBJ2-7; D unresolved. Germline values: CDR1 MNHEY, CDR2 SVGAGI. The CDR3 is 14 residues long. V was shortened by 2 bases and J by 2 bases, with 10 bases between the two germline ends. The CDR3 nucleotides are TGTGCCAGCAGTTACGTCGGCAGCCCCTACGAGCAGTACTTC. Amino acid sequence: CASSYVGSPYEQYF.

The gene calls are TRBV6-5 and TRBJ2-5; 8 nucleotides line up with TRBD1. There are 13 residues in the CDR3. The trim removed 11 bases at V and 5 bases at J, leaving 10 bases unmatched. The V gene's germline CDR1 is MNHEY and CDR2 SVGAGI. The CDR3 is CAARNRGRETQYF. The CDR3, as DNA: TGTGCCGCAAGGAACAGGGGGAGGGAGACCCAGTACTTC.

This clone was seen only a few times. The chain has TRBV18 and TRBJ1-4; 8 bases agree with TRBD1. The CDR3 extends over 15 amino acids. V lost 0 bases, J lost 8 bases, and 5 bases stayed unmatched. Germline loops: CDR1 KGHSH, CDR2 LQKENI. Here the CDR3 reads CASSPPGRGREKLFF. In nucleotides, the CDR3 is TGTGCCAGCTCACCACCGGGCAGGGGGCGAGAAAAACTGTTTTTT. The variable domain in full, completed from reference TRBV18 and TRBJ1-4, reads NAGVMQNPRHLVRRRGQEARLRCSPMKGHSHVYWYRQLPEEGLKFMVYLQKENIIDESGMPKERFSAEFPKEGPSILRIQQVVRGDSAAYFCASSPPGRGREKLFFGSGTQLSVL.

The chain carries TRBV2 and TRBJ1-1; D perhaps matches TRBD1 (6 bases). Germline-derived CDR1 and CDR2 are SNHLY and FYNNEI. The CDR3 spans 14 residues. With 3 bases removed from V and 3 bases from J, the gap between germline ends came to 11 bases. Written as DNA, the CDR3 is TGTGCCAGCAGTGAGGCAGGGGTGCACACTGAAGCTTTCTTT. It specifies CASSEAGVHTEAFF.

The V call is TRBV5-1, the J call TRBJ2-3, with 14 bases that match TRBD2. Germline CDR1 SGHRS, CDR2 YFSETQ. The CDR3 spans 16 residues. The junction had 10 bases not matched to a gene; V was cut back by 7 bases and J by 6 bases. CDR3 bases: TGCGCCAGCGACTATAGACTAGCGGGGGGGCCTGATACGCAGTATTTT. Amino acids: CASDYRLAGGPDTQYF. The complete variable domain, with remaining parts taken from reference TRBV5-1 and TRBJ2-3, reads KAGVTQTPRYLIKTRGQQVTLSCSPISGHRSVSWYQQTPGQGLQFLFEYFSETQRNKGNFPGRFSGRQFSNSRSEMNVSTLELGDSALYLCASDYRLAGGPDTQYFGPGTRLTVL.

The chain recombines TRBV10-3 with TRBJ2-7; D remains ambiguous. The V gene's germline CDR1 is ENHRY and CDR2 SYGVKD. There are 14 residues in the CDR3. V gave up 6 bases and J gave up 0 bases, with 12 bases separating them. The CDR3 loop reads CAIRPTGSSYEQYF. In DNA, the CDR3 is TGTGCCATCAGACCTACTGGAAGCTCCTACGAGCAGTACTTC.

The chain uses TRBV3-1 (or the pseudogene TRBV3-2) and TRBJ1-6, with 8 bases fitting TRBD1. From germline, CDR1 is LGHDT and CDR2 YNNKEL (reference sequence). V was clipped by 4 bases and J by 7 bases; unmatched bases: 3. The CDR3 covers 14 residues. As DNA, the CDR3 is TGTGCCAGCAGCCTGGGACAGGAAAATTCACCCCTCCACTTT. It codes for CASSLGQENSPLHF.

This clone has only a few counts. The chain recombines TRBV2 with TRBJ2-2; TRBD2 aligns across 8 bases. The CDR3 spans 14 residues. Looked up from germline, CDR1 is SNHLY and CDR2 is FYNNEI. Trimming removed 5 bases from V and 1 base from J; junction bases left unmatched: 0. The CDR3 nucleotides are TGTGCCAGCAGTCTAGCGGGGAACACCGGGGAGCTGTTTTTT. It specifies CASSLAGNTGELFF.

The V gene is TRBV7-8, the J gene TRBJ1-4; tentative D call: TRBD1 (5 bases). The CDR3 runs to 15 residues. Germline V gene lookup returns CDR1 SGHVS and CDR2 FQNEAQ. V gave up 2 bases and J gave up 4 bases, with 11 bases separating them. This CDR3 reads CASSLSQGGNEKLFF. CDR3 nucleotide sequence: TGTGCCAGCAGCTTAAGCCAGGGTGGTAATGAAAAACTGTTTTTT.

The CDR3 region has the DNA TGTGCCAGCAGCTTGGTTGGGACAGGGGGCCTTGAGCAGTTCTTC. This gives the protein CASSLVGTGGLEQFF. V is TRBV5-4 and J is TRBJ2-1, with 12 nucleotides matching TRBD1. The germline V gene encodes CDR1 SGHNT and CDR2 YYREEE (reference sequence). The CDR3 spans 15 residues. The junction had 4 bases not matched to a gene; V was cut back by 0 bases and J by 9 bases.

The V and J genes are TRBV28 and TRBJ2-1, with D unclear. This CDR3 has 11 amino acids. Germline CDR1 MDHEN, CDR2 SYDVKM. V was trimmed by 6 bases and J by 7 bases, leaving 7 bases between them. CDR3 DNA sequence: TGTGCCAGCAGCCGGTTGAATGAGCAGTTCTTC. The encoded protein is CASSRLNEQFF. Filled out from reference TRBV28 and TRBJ2-1, the complete variable domain reads DVKVTQSSRYLVKRTGEKVFLECVQDMDHENMFWYRQDPGLGLRLIYFSYDVKMKEKGDIPEGYSVSREKKERFSLILESASTNQTSMYLCASSRLNEQFFGPGTRLTVL.

The rearrangement joins TRBV5-8 to TRBJ1-2; D is perhaps TRBD1 (5 bases). The V gene lost 4 bases and the J gene lost 0 bases, with 13 bases spanning the gap. The CDR3 extends over 15 amino acids. The germline V gene has CDR1 SGHTS and CDR2 YDEGEE. CDR3 sequence (DNA): TGTGCCAGCAGCCAAGGGACTCGAGCTAACTATGGCTACACCTTC. This translates into CASSQGTRANYGYTF.

J is TRBJ2-3 and V is TRBV18; perhaps TRBD2 as D (6 bases). Germline values: CDR1 KGHSH, CDR2 LQKENI. The CDR3 extends over 15 amino acids. Between the trimmed V and J ends, which lost 1 base and 3 bases, there was a span of 11 bases. The CDR3 coding sequence is TGTGCCAGCTCACCACTGGGACGGGAGACAGATACGCAGTATTTT. This translates into CASSPLGRETDTQYF.

This clone was seen more than once but under ten times. The chain has TRBV6-5 and TRBJ2-5; D is unresolved. This CDR3 has 11 residues. Germline-derived CDR1 and CDR2 are MNHEY and SVGAGI. V gave up 6 bases and J gave up 0 bases, with 2 bases separating them. The CDR3 loop is CASRNQETQYF. The DNA for the CDR3 is TGTGCCAGCAGGAACCAAGAGACCCAGTACTTC.

J is TRBJ2-2 and V is TRBV5-6; D ambiguous. CDR3 size: 13 residues. V lost 4 bases and J lost 0, with 4 bases in between. The germline gives CDR1 SGHDT, CDR2 YYEEEE. CDR3 loop: CASSPSNTGELFF. The DNA for the CDR3 is TGTGCCAGCAGCCCTTCGAACACCGGGGAGCTGTTTTTT.

The chain employs TRBV7-9 and TRBJ1-1, with 7 bases aligning to TRBD1. V lost 6 bases and J lost 4; bases outside the gene matches: 5. CDR3 size: 13 residues. Germline CDR1 SEHNR, CDR2 FQNEAQ (reference sequence). In nucleotides, the CDR3 is TGTGCCAGCAGGCTAACAGGGGTCACTGAAGCTTTCTTT. Translated, it gives CASRLTGVTEAFF.